Below are 7 T cell receptor beta chains sequenced from a single sample in a study of T cells after yellow fever vaccination. TCRdb independently ran MiXCR on the 5' RACE reads; one entry per CDR3 protein. Here the sample spans about 360,000 distinct CDR3 sequences, 6.2% being singletons. Sequencing used PBMCs, obtained 5 days after the yellow fever booster vaccination. The receptors stem from a man aged 30 to 39 who received the YFV17D yellow fever vaccine.

This clonotype was counted ten times or more. The chain has TRBV18 and TRBJ2-7; D is uncertain. Germline CDR1 and CDR2: KGHSH and LQKENI. V lost 2 bases, J lost 4 bases, and 9 bases lay in between. The CDR3 covers 13 residues. The CDR3 region has the DNA TGTGCCAGCTCACCAATGCCCCCGTACGAGCAGTACTTC. Residues: CASSPMPPYEQYF.

This clonotype has a single count. A much larger clone is a single base away; this may be a read error. The chain combines TRBV7-2 with TRBJ2-7; D is unclear. Germline V CDR1 and CDR2: SGHTA, FQGNSA. The CDR3 consists of 13 residues. CDR3 in DNA: TGTGCCAGCAGCTCTGACCGCCTCTACGAGCCGTACTTC. Translated, it gives CASSSDRLYEPYF.

The sample holds many counts of this clonotype. The V gene is TRBV20-1, the J gene TRBJ2-5; D remains unclear. The germline V and J ends were trimmed by 0 bases and 4 bases, with 12 bases remaining between them. This CDR3 is built from 14 residues. Germline CDR1 DFQATT, CDR2 SNEGSKA (reference sequence). The CDR3, as DNA: TGCAGTGCTAGAGATTGGGTTGGCGGAGAGACCCAGTACTTC. Translation gives CSARDWVGGETQYF.

The sample holds many counts of this clonotype. J is TRBJ2-3 and V is TRBV7-6; 8 bases are shared with TRBD1. V shed 5 bases and J 4 bases; nucleotides not matched to a gene: 8. Looked up from germline, CDR1 is SGHVS and CDR2 is FNYEAQ. The CDR3 runs 15 residues. This chain's CDR3 is CASSKGQGGADTQYF. The CDR3 bases are TGTGCCAGCAGCAAAGGACAGGGAGGAGCAGATACGCAGTATTTT. The full variable domain, completed using reference TRBV7-6 and TRBJ2-3, is GAGVSQSPRYKVTKRGQDVALRCDPISGHVSLYWYRQALGQGPEFLTYFNYEAQQDKSGLPNDRFSAERPEGSISTLTIQRTEQRDSAMYRCASSKGQGGADTQYFGPGTRLTVL.

This clonotype appeared a few times. The rearrangement links TRBV20-1 to TRBJ2-2; no firm D call. The V gene's germline CDR1 is DFQATT and CDR2 SNEGSKA (reference sequence). The ends were cut back, 5 bases at V and 1 base at J, with 8 bases in the middle. The CDR3 covers 13 residues. The DNA of the CDR3 is TGCAGTGCTTTCTCGGGGAACACCGGGGAGCTGTTTTTT. As protein: CSAFSGNTGELFF.

This clonotype was observed a few times. The V gene is TRBV20-1, the J gene TRBJ2-7, with 8 bases aligning to TRBD2. Germline values: CDR1 DFQATT, CDR2 SNEGSKA (reference sequence). This CDR3 has 14 residues. J lost 2 bases, V lost 4 bases, and 7 bases had no gene match. The CDR3 sequence: CSATKREKPYEQYF. In DNA, the CDR3 is TGCAGTGCTACGAAGCGGGAGAAGCCCTACGAGCAGTACTTC.

This clonotype has ten or more counts. This chain connects TRBV29-1 to TRBJ2-1; D unclear. The CDR3 is 13 residues long. Deletions cut 6 bases from V and 8 bases from J, with 17 bases between. CDR1 and CDR2 from the germline V gene are SQVTM and ANQGSEA. CDR3 sequence (DNA): TGCAGCGTCACGGTAGGAGTTTGGGATGAGCAGTTCTTC. The encoded protein is CSVTVGVWDEQFF.